One sample yielded the 8 T cell receptor beta chains listed below, sequenced in a study of T-cell reconstitution after alpha-beta-depleted transplantation in children. The TCRbeta library was prepared with unique molecular identifiers. TCRdb itself ran the PCR reads through MiXCR, one entry per CDR3 protein. The sample yields over 400,000 distinct CDR3 sequences, roughly two fifths seen once. Sequences were derived from PBMCs, sampled before TCRalphabeta/CD19-depleted stem cell transplant. Receptor source: a girl aged 2 to 9 with aplastic anemia, due to receive a stem cell transplant.

This clonotype was detected many times. V is TRBV5-1 and J is TRBJ2-5, with 11 nucleotides matching TRBD2. This CDR3 spans 17 amino acids. The ends lost 5 bases at V and 5 bases at J; junction bases unmatched: 14. Germline V gene sequence: CDR1 SGHRS, CDR2 YFSETQ. The CDR3 reads CASRLKRLAGIEETQYF. CDR3 DNA sequence: TGCGCCAGCAGGTTGAAGAGACTAGCGGGAATAGAGGAGACCCAGTACTTC. Looking up the rest from reference TRBV5-1 and TRBJ2-5 gives the full variable domain: KAGVTQTPRYLIKTRGQQVTLSCSPISGHRSVSWYQQTPGQGLQFLFEYFSETQRNKGNFPGRFSGRQFSNSRSEMNVSTLELGDSALYLCASRLKRLAGIEETQYFGPGTRLLVL.

This clonotype appeared a few times. The chain uses TRBV14 and TRBJ2-2, with D possibly TRBD2 on 6 matching bases. CDR3 length: 15 residues. CDR1 and CDR2 (germline): SGHDN, FVKESK. V lost 2 bases, J lost 5 bases, and 12 bases lay in between. DNA of the CDR3: TGTGCCAGCAGCCAATGGACTAAAGCAACCGGGGAGCTGTTTTTT. Translating gives CASSQWTKATGELFF.

This clonotype was recorded at least ten times. The chain uses TRBV24-1 and TRBJ2-3, with 7 bases lining up with TRBD1. Per the germline V gene, CDR1 is KGHDR and CDR2 is SFDVKD. J was trimmed by 1 base and V by 5 bases; bases with no gene match: 8. CDR3 length: 16 residues. The CDR3 spells CATSGKDRQGTDTQYF. CDR3 nucleotides: TGTGCCACCAGTGGCAAGGACAGGCAGGGCACAGATACGCAGTATTTT.

The J gene is TRBJ1-5, the V gene TRBV27; weak D call: TRBD1 (6 bases). V gave up 4 bases and J gave up 6 bases, with 13 bases separating them. This CDR3 comprises 14 residues. Germline V CDR1 and CDR2: MNHEY, SMNVEV (reference sequence). DNA of the CDR3: TGTGCCAGCAGTTCGCTCGGGGGCATTCAGCCCCAGCATTTT. Its translation is CASSSLGGIQPQHF.

In its sample, this clonotype was seen a few times. This sequence joins TRBV7-9 and TRBJ2-7; a possible D gene is TRBD2 (5 bases). The V gene's germline CDR1 is SEHNR and CDR2 FQNEAQ (reference sequence). The CDR3 length is 16 residues. The V end was cut by 1 base, the J end by 2 bases, with 15 bases between. CDR3 in amino acids: CASSLVTGLGPYEQYF. In nucleotides, the CDR3 is TGTGCCAGCAGCTTAGTCACGGGATTGGGCCCCTACGAGCAGTACTTC.

This clonotype turned up a few times. The J gene is TRBJ2-3, the V gene TRBV28; D might be TRBD1 (6 bases). The CDR3 is made up of 14 amino acids. Germline CDR1 is MDHEN and CDR2 is SYDVKM. Trimming removed 3 bases from V and 2 bases from J, with 9 bases in between. Here the CDR3 reads CASSLDSPTDTQYF. The CDR3 coding sequence is TGTGCCAGCAGTTTGGACAGCCCCACAGATACGCAGTATTTT.

The V call is TRBV20-1, the J call TRBJ2-7, with TRBD2 identical over 8 bases. Trimming cost V 6 bases and J 0 bases; bases outside gene matches: 10. The CDR3 totals 15 residues. From germline, CDR1 is DFQATT and CDR2 SNEGSKA (reference sequence). In DNA form, the CDR3 reads TGCAGTGCCCCGATAGCGGGACCGAACTCCTACGAGCAGTACTTC. This codes for CSAPIAGPNSYEQYF.

The CDR3 loop reads CSARDLGTSSDTQYF. CDR3 nucleotide sequence: TGCAGTGCTAGAGATCTCGGGACTAGCAGTGATACGCAGTATTTT. This sequence joins TRBV20-1 and TRBJ2-3; 9 nucleotides agree with TRBD2. The CDR3 totals 15 residues. Germline V lookup: CDR1 DFQATT, CDR2 SNEGSKA (reference sequence). J was trimmed by 6 bases and V by 0 bases; bases with no gene match: 7.